This T cell receptor beta chain is drawn from a study of blood T cell repertoires in COVID-19. On the study more broadly: PBMCs, B-cell-depleted T cells, or T cells provided the cDNA or gDNA that made up the material.

Per the original data handling: Counts of nucleated cells, estimated from reference gene primer amplification, were obtained. Libraries were prepared by immunoSEQ multiplex PCR; TCRdb keeps only in-frame clonotypes and omits some of them. The V and J calls and clone size come from that table; D and trimming were worked out from the DNA. The table has approximately 70,000 clones, roughly nine tenths seen once. CDR3 length: 16 amino acids. The germline gives CDR1 MRHNA, CDR2 SNTAGT. V was pared by 5 bases and J by 4 bases, with 14 bases of the junction left unmatched. Seattle patients were enrolled during active infection and followed longitudinally.

The clonotype comes from a woman aged 50 to 60 with COVID-19, enrolled during active disease. The genes are TRBV6-4 and TRBJ2-7, with TRBD2 identical over 7 bases. The sequencing input was peripheral blood. DNA of the CDR3: TGTGCCAGCAGTCGGGGATCGGCGGGAGTTAGGTACGAGCAGTACTTC. Its protein product is CASSRGSAGVRYEQYF.